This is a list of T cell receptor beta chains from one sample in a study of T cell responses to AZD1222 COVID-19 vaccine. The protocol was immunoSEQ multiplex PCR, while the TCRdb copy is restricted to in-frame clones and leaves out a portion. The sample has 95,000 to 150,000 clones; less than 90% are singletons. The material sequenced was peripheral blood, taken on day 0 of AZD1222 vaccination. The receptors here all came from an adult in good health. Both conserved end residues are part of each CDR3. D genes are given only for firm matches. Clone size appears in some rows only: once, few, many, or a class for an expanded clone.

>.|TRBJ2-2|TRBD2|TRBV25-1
CASTAGAGELFF
TGTGCCAGCACTGCGGGGGCCGGGGAGCTGTTTTTT
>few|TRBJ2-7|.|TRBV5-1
CASSIQGIEQYF
TGCGCCAGCAGTATTCAGGGGATCGAGCAGTACTTC
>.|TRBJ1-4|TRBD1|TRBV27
CASSRTGSNEKLFF
TGTGCCAGCAGCAGGACAGGGTCGAATGAAAAACTGTTTTTT
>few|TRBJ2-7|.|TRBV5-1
CASSLEHESYEQYF
TGCGCCAGCAGCTTAGAACATGAATCCTACGAGCAGTACTTC
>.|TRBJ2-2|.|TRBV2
CASTQNWAGELFF
TGTGCCAGCACCCAAAACTGGGCCGGGGAGCTGTTTTTT
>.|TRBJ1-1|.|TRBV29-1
CSVEEQTNTEAFF
TGCAGCGTTGAAGAACAGACTAACACTGAAGCTTTCTTT
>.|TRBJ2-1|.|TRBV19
CASSQPGTRWEQFF
TGTGCCAGTAGTCAACCCGGGACCCGTTGGGAGCAGTTCTTC
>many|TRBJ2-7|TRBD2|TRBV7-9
CASSLVTSGTTYEQYF
TGTGCCAGCAGCTTAGTGACCAGCGGGACTACCTACGAGCAGTACTTC
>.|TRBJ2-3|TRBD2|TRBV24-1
CATSEPLGGSPTDTQYF
TGTGCCACCAGTGAGCCCCTCGGCGGGAGCCCCACAGATACGCAGTATTTT
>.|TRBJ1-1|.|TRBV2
CASSSQAMQNTEAFF
TGTGCCAGCAGTTCTCAGGCGATGCAGAACACTGAAGCTTTCTTT
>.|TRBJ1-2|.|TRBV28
CASSFQGNYGYTF
TGTGCCAGCAGTTTTCAGGGGAACTATGGCTACACCTTC
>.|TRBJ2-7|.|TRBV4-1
CASSVVYPYEQYF
TGCGCCAGCAGCGTTGTTTATCCCTACGAGCAGTACTTC
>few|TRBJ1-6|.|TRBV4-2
CASSQERRGGSPLHF
TGTGCCAGCAGCCAAGAACGGAGGGGAGGGTCACCCCTCCACTTT
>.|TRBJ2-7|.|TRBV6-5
CATGTLIYEQYF
TGCGCTACCGGGACACTTATCTACGAGCAGTACTTC
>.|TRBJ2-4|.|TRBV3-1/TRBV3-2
CASSLGWINIQYF
TGTGCCAGCAGTCTCGGCTGGATTAACATTCAGTACTTC
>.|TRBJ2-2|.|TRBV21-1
CASSKAPHVGVDTGELFF
TGTGCCAGCAGCAAAGCCCCCCATGTGGGGGTAGACACCGGGGAGCTGTTTTTT
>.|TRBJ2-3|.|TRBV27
CASSRHQGGSTDTQYF
TGTGCCAGCAGTCGGCATCAGGGGGGGAGTACAGATACGCAGTATTTT
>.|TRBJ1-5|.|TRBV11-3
CASSLDQFQPQHF
TGTGCCAGCAGCTTAGATCAGTTCCAGCCCCAGCATTTT
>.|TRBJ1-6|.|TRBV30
CAWRAPPSEQRSYNSPLHF
TGTGCCTGGAGAGCCCCCCCGTCCGAGCAGCGCTCCTATAATTCACCCCTCCACTTT
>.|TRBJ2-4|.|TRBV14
CASSQDRASVLAKNIQYF
TGTGCCAGCAGCCAAGATCGGGCTAGCGTCCTAGCCAAAAACATTCAGTACTTC
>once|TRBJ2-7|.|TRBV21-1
CASSKVGPGVGAYEQYF
TGTGCCAGCAGCAAAGTGGGCCCTGGTGTCGGGGCCTACGAGCAGTACTTC
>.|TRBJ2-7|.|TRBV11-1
CASSFMYEQYF
TGTGCCAGCAGCTTTATGTACGAGCAGTACTTC
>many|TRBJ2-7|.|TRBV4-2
CASSQDGADSPYEQYF
TGTGCCAGCAGCCAAGATGGGGCCGACAGTCCCTACGAGCAGTACTTC
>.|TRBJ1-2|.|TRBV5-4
CASSIGTGNYGYTF
TGTGCCAGCAGCATCGGGACGGGTAACTATGGCTACACCTTC
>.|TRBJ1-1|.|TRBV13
CASSLTDLNTEAFF
TGTGCCAGCAGCCTTACGGATTTGAACACTGAAGCTTTCTTT
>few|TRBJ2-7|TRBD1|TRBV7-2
CASSLTGPTNEQYF
TGTGCCAGCAGCCTGACAGGGCCGACGAACGAGCAGTACTTC
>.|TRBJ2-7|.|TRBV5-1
CASSLVGSHEQYF
TGCGCCAGCAGCTTGGTAGGGTCCCACGAGCAGTACTTC
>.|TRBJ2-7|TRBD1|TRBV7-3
CASSIRQGGEQYF
TGTGCCAGCAGCATAAGACAGGGGGGTGAGCAGTACTTC
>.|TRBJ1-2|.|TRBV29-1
CSVPGTRNGYTF
TGCAGCGTCCCCGGGACAAGGAATGGCTACACCTTC
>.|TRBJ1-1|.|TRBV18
CASSPSQSTEAFF
TGTGCCAGCTCACCATCACAAAGCACTGAAGCTTTCTTT
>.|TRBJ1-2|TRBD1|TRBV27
CASSIRTGTNYGYTF
TGTGCCAGCAGTATCCGGACAGGGACGAACTATGGCTACACCTTC
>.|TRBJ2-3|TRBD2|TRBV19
CASSIGASREGRDTQYF
TGTGCCAGTAGTATCGGGGCAAGCCGGGAGGGCCGGGATACGCAGTATTTT
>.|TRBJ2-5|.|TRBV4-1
CASRPTASGGEYF
TGCGCCAGCAGACCGACAGCCTCTGGAGGGGAGTACTTC
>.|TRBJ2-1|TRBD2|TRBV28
CASSLLAGGRLDNEQFF
TGTGCCAGCAGTTTACTAGCGGGAGGGCGATTAGACAATGAGCAGTTCTTC
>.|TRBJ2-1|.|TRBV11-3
CASSLSRIGEQFF
TGTGCCAGCAGCTTATCCCGGATCGGGGAGCAGTTCTTC
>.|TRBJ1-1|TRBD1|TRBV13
CASSLVGRDRANTEAFF
TGTGCCAGCAGCTTAGTGGGACGGGACAGGGCGAACACTGAAGCTTTCTTT
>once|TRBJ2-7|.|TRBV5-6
CASSGGGFEQYF
TGTGCCAGCAGCGGGGGAGGATTCGAGCAGTACTTC
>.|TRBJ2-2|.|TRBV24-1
CATRGSSSGELFF
TGTGCCACCAGGGGATCTTCATCCGGGGAGCTGTTTTTT
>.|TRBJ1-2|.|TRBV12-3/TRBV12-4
CASSLLRNYGYTF
TGTGCCAGCAGTTTACTACGGAACTATGGCTACACCTTC
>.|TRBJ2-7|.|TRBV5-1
CASSLAGISYEQYF
TGCGCCAGCAGCCTGGCCGGGATCTCCTACGAGCAGTACTTC
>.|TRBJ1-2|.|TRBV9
CASSTLGSLLYGYTF
TGTGCCAGCAGCACTCTGGGGAGCTTGCTATATGGCTACACCTTC
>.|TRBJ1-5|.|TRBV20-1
CSADMQGSQHF
TGCAGTGCCGATATGCAGGGGTCCCAGCATTTT
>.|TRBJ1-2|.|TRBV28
CASRPGFYDSNYGYTF
TGTGCCAGCAGGCCCGGGTTCTACGATTCTAACTATGGCTACACCTTC
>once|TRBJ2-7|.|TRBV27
CASSPRTEPYEQYF
TGTGCCAGCAGTCCTCGGACAGAACCCTACGAGCAGTACTTC
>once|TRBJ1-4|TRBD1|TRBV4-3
CASSSRDRSTATNEKLFF
TGCGCCAGCAGCTCCCGGGACAGGTCGACGGCAACTAATGAAAAACTGTTTTTT
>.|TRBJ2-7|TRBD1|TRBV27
CASRNYRGWYF
TGTGCCAGCAGAAACTACAGGGGTTGGTACTTC
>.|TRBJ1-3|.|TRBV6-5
CASSYSAFSSGNTIYF
TGTGCCAGCAGTTATTCAGCGTTTTCCTCTGGAAACACCATATATTTT
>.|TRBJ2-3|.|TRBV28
CASSSRGEVDTQYF
TGTGCCAGCAGTTCGCGGGGAGAGGTAGATACGCAGTATTTT
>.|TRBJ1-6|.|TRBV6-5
CASNPADVRSPLHF
TGTGCCAGCAATCCCGCAGATGTAAGGTCACCCCTCCACTTT
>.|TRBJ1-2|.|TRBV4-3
CASSQQQRDYGYTF
TGCGCCAGCAGCCAACAGCAGAGGGATTATGGCTACACCTTC
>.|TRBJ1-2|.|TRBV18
CASSPTHASIGVSSGPHYGYTF
TGTGCCAGCTCACCGACGCACGCTAGTATTGGCGTCTCCTCCGGGCCTCACTATGGCTACACCTTC
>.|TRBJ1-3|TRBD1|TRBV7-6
CASSPRRQGAGNTIYF
TGTGCCAGCAGCCCGCGCAGACAGGGGGCTGGAAACACCATATATTTT
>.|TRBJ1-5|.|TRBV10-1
CASSGQVNQPQHF
TGCGCCAGCAGTGGTCAGGTCAATCAGCCCCAGCATTTT
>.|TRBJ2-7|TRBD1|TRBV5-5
CASSWDGRTGDYEQYF
TGTGCCAGCAGCTGGGACGGACGGACAGGGGACTACGAGCAGTACTTC
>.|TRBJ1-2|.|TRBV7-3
CASSLTREGGYTF
TGTGCCAGCAGCTTAACCAGGGAAGGTGGCTACACCTTC